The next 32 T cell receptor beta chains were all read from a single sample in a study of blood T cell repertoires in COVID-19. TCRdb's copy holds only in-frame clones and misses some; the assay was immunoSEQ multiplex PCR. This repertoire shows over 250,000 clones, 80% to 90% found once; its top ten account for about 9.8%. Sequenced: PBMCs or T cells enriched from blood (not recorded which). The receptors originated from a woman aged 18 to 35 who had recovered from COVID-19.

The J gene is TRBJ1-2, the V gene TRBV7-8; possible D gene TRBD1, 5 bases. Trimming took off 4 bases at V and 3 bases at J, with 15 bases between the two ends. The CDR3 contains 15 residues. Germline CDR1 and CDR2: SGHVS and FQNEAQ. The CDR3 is CASSSSEGLDYGYTF. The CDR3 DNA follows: TGTGCCAGCAGCTCATCGGAGGGACTTGACTATGGCTACACCTTC. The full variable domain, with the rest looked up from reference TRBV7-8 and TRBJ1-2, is GAGVSQSPRYKVAKRGQDVALRCDPISGHVSLFWYQQALGQGPEFLTYFQNEAQLDKSGLPSDRFFAERPEGSVSTLKIQRTQQEDSAVYLCASSSSEGLDYGYTFGSGTRLTVV.

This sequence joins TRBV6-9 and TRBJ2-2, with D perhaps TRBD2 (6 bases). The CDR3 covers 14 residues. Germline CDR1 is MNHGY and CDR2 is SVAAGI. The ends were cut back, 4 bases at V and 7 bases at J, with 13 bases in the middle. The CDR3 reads CASSSPGGIGELFF. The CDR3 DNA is TGTGCCAGCAGTTCCCCCGGAGGGATCGGGGAGCTGTTTTTT.

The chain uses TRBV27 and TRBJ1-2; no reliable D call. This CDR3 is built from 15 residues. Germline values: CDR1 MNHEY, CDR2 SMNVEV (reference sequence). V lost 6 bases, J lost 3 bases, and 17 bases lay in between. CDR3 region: CASSYRWNYDYGYTF. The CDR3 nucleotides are TGTGCCAGCAGCTACCGGTGGAACTATGACTATGGCTACACCTTC.

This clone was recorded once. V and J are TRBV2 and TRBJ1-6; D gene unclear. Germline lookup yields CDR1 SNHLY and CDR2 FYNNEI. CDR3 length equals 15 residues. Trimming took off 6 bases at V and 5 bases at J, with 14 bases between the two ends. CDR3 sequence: CASSQMAVHNSPLHF. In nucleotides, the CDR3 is TGTGCCAGCAGCCAAATGGCAGTTCATAATTCACCCCTCCACTTT.

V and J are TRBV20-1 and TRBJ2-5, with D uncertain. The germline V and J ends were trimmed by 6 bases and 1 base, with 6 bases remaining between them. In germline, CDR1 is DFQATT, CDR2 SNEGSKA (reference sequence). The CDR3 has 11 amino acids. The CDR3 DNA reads TGCAGTGCCTACCCCCAAGAGACCCAGTACTTC. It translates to CSAYPQETQYF.

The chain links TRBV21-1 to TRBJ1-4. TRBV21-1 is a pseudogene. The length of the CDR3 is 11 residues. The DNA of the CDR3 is TGTGCCAGCAGCCCCGGTGAAAAACTGTTTTTT. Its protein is CASSPGEKLFF.

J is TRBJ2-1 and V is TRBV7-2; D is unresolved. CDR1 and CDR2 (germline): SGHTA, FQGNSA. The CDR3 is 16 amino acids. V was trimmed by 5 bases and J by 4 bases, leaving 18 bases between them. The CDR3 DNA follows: TGTGCCAGCAGCCCCGCTGGGCCCAACGCTTACAATGAGCAGTTCTTC. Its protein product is CASSPAGPNAYNEQFF. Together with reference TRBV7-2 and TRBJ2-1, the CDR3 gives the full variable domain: GAGVSQSPSNKVTEKGKDVELRCDPISGHTALYWYRQSLGQGLEFLIYFQGNSAPDKSGLPSDRFSAERTGGSVSTLTIQRTQQEDSAVYLCASSPAGPNAYNEQFFGPGTRLTVL.

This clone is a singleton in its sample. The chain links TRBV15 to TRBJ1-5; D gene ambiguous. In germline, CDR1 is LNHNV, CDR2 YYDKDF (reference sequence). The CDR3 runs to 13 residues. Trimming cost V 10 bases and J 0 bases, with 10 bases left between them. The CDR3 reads CASAADSNQPQHF. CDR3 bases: TGTGCCAGCGCGGCAGATAGCAATCAGCCCCAGCATTTT.

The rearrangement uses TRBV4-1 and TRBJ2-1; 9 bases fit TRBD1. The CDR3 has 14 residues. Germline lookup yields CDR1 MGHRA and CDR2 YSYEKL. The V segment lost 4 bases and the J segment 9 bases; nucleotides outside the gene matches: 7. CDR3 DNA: TGCGCCAGCAGCCTGGTACAGGGGGCTTTTGAGCAGTTCTTC. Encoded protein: CASSLVQGAFEQFF.

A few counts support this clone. The CDR3 region has the DNA TGTGCCAGCAGCTTATCAGGGGCGCAAAGTGGAGATACGCAGTATTTT. As protein: CASSLSGAQSGDTQYF. This rearrangement joins TRBV7-3 to TRBJ2-3; D might be TRBD1 (6 bases). Deletions cut 2 bases from V and 5 bases from J, with 17 bases between. The CDR3 is made up of 16 amino acids. Germline lookup yields CDR1 SGHTA and CDR2 FQGTGA.

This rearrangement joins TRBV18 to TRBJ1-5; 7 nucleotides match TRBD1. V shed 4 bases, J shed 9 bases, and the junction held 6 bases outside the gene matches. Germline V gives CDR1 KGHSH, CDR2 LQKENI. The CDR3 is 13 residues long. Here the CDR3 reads CASSQGARRPQHF. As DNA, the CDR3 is TGTGCCAGCTCACAGGGGGCGCGGAGGCCCCAGCATTTT.

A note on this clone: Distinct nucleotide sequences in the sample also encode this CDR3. CDR3 region: CASSSSSYNEQFF. CDR3 nucleotides: TGTGCCAGCAGTTCTAGCTCCTACAATGAGCAGTTCTTC. V is TRBV27 and J is TRBJ2-1; D gene uncertain. The CDR3 is 13 amino acids. V dropped 4 bases and J dropped 0 bases, with 4 bases sitting between them. The germline V gene has CDR1 MNHEY and CDR2 SMNVEV (reference sequence).

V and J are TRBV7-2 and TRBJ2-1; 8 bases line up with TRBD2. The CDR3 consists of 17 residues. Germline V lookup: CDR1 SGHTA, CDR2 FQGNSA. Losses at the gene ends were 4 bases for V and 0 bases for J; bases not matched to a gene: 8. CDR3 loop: CASSWSAGASSYNEQFF. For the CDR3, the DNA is TGTGCCAGCAGCTGGTCAGCGGGAGCGTCCTCCTACAATGAGCAGTTCTTC.

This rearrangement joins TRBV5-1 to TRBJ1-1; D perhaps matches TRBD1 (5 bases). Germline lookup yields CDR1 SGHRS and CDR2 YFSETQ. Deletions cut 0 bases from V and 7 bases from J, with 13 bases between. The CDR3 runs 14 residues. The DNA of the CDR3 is TGCGCCAGCAGCTTGGTGGAGGGGCCCTTTGAAGCTTTCTTT. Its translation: CASSLVEGPFEAFF. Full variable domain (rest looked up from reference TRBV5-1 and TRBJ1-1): KAGVTQTPRYLIKTRGQQVTLSCSPISGHRSVSWYQQTPGQGLQFLFEYFSETQRNKGNFPGRFSGRQFSNSRSEMNVSTLELGDSALYLCASSLVEGPFEAFFGQGTRLTVV.

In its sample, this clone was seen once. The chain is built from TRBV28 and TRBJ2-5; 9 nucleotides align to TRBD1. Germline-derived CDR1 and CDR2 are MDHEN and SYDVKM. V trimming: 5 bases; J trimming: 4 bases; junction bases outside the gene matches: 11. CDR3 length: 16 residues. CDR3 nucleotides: TGTGCCAGCAGTCCCCCTCGGGACAGGGCGGGAGAGACCCAGTACTTC. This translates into CASSPPRDRAGETQYF.

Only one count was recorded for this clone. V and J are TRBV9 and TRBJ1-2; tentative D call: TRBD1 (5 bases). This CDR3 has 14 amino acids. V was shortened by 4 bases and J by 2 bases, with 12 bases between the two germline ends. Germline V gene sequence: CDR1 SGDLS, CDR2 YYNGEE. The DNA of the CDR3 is TGTGCCAGCAGCCCCGACCCAGGGAACTATGGCTACACCTTC. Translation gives CASSPDPGNYGYTF.

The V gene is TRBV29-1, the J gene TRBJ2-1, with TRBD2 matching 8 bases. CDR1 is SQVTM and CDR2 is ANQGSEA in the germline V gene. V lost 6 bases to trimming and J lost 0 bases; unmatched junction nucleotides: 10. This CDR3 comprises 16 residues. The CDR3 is CSVTGWRGASYNEQFF. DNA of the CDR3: TGCAGCGTAACGGGCTGGCGGGGGGCCTCCTACAATGAGCAGTTCTTC.

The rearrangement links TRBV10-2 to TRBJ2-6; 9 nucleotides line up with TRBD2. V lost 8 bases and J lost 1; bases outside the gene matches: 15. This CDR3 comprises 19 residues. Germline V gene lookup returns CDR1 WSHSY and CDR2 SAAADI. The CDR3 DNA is TGCGCCAGCGCACTCCCGACTAGCGGCACCTTTTCTGGGGCCAACGTCCTGACTTTC. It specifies CASALPTSGTFSGANVLTF.

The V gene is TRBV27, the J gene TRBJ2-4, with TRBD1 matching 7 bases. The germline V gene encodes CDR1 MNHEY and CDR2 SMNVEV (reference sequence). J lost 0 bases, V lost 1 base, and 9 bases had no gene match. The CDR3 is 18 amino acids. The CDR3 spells CASSLYQTGLTAKNIQYF. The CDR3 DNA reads TGTGCCAGCAGTTTATACCAGACAGGGTTGACAGCCAAAAACATTCAGTACTTC.

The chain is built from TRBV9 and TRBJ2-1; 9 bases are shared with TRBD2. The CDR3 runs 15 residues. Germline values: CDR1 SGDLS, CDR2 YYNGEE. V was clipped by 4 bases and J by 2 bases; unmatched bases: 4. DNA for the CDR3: TGTGCCAGCAGCCAATTAGCGGGAGCCTACAATGAGCAGTTCTTC. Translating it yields CASSQLAGAYNEQFF. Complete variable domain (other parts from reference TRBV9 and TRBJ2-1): DSGVTQTPKHLITATGQRVTLRCSPRSGDLSVYWYQQSLDQGLQFLIQYYNGEERAKGNILERFSAQQFPDLHSELNLSSLELGDSALYFCASSQLAGAYNEQFFGPGTRLTVL.

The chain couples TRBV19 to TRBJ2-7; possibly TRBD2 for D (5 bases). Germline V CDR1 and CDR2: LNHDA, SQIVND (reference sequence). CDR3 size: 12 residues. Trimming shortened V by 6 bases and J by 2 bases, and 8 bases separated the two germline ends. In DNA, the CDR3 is TGTGCCAGTAGCCAAGCGGCCTACGAGCAGTACTTC. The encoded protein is CASSQAAYEQYF.

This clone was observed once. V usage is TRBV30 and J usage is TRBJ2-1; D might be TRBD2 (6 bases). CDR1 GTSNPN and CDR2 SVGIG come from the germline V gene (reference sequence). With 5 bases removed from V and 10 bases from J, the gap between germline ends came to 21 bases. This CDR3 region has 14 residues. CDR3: CAWQRIRGTREQFF. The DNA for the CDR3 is TGTGCCTGGCAGCGGATCCGGGGGACGAGGGAGCAGTTCTTC.

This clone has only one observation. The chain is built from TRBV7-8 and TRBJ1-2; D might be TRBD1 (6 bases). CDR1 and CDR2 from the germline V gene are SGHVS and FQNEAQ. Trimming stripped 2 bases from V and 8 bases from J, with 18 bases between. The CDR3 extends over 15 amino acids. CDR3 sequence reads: CASSLRSRGARGYTF. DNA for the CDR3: TGTGCCAGCAGCTTAAGGTCCAGGGGCGCGAGGGGCTACACCTTC. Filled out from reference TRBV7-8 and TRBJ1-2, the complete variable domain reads GAGVSQSPRYKVAKRGQDVALRCDPISGHVSLFWYQQALGQGPEFLTYFQNEAQLDKSGLPSDRFFAERPEGSVSTLKIQRTQQEDSAVYLCASSLRSRGARGYTFGSGTRLTVV.

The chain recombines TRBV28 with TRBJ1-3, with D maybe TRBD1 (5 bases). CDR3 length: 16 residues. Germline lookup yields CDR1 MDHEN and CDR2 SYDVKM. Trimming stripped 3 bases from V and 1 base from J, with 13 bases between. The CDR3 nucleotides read TGTGCCAGCAGTTTGCGGACAATCTTTTCTGGAAACACCATATATTTT. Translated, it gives CASSLRTIFSGNTIYF.

The CDR3 bases are TGTGCCAGCAAAACGCAACTCGCGGCCCAAGAGACCCAGTACTTC. Protein: CASKTQLAAQETQYF. The chain joins TRBV2 to TRBJ2-5, with unresolved D. CDR3 length equals 15 residues. With 7 bases removed from V and 1 base from J, the gap between germline ends came to 16 bases. The germline CDR1 and CDR2 sequences are SNHLY and FYNNEI.

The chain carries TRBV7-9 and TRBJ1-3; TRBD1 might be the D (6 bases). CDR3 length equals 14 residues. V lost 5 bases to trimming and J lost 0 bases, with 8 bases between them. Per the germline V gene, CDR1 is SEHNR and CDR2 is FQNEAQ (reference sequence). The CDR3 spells CASSTRGSGNTIYF. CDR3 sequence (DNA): TGTGCCAGCAGCACCAGGGGCTCTGGAAACACCATATATTTT.

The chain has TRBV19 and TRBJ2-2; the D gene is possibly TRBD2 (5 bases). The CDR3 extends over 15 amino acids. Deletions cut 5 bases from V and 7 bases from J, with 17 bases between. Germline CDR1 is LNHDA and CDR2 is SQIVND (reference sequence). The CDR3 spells CASSRGFKAGGELFF. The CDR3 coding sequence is TGTGCCAGTAGTCGGGGTTTTAAGGCCGGCGGGGAGCTGTTTTTT.

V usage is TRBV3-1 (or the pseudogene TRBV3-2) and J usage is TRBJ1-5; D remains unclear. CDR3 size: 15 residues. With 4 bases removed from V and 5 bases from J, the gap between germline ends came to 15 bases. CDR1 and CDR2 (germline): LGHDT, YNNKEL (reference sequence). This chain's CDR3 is CASSPRGGGYQPQHF. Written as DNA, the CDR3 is TGTGCCAGCAGCCCCCGGGGAGGCGGGTATCAGCCCCAGCATTTT.

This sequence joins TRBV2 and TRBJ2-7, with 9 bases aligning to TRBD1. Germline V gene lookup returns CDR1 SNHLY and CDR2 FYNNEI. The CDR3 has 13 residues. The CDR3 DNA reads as TGTGCTGGGCGGGACAGGGCTGTCTACGAGCAGTACTTC. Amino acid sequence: CAGRDRAVYEQYF.

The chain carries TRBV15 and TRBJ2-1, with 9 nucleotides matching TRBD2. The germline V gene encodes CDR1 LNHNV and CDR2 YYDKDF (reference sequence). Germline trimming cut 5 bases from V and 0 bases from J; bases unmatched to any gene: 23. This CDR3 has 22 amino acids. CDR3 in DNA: TGTGCCACCAGCCGCCGAATCCGATTGAGCGGGAGGTTCGAAGACTCCTACAATGAGCAGTTCTTC. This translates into CATSRRIRLSGRFEDSYNEQFF. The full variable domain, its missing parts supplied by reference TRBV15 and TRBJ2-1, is DAMVIQNPRYQVTQFGKPVTLSCSQTLNHNVMYWYQQKSSQAPKLLFHYYDKDFNNEADTPDNFQSRRPNTSFCFLDIRSPGLGDTAMYLCATSRRIRLSGRFEDSYNEQFFGPGTRLTVL.

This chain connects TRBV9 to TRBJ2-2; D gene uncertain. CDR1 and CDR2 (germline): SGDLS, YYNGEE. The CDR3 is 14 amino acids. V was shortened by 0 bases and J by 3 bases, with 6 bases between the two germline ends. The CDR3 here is CASSVVPDTGELFF. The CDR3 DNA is TGTGCCAGCAGCGTAGTACCGGACACCGGGGAGCTGTTTTTT.

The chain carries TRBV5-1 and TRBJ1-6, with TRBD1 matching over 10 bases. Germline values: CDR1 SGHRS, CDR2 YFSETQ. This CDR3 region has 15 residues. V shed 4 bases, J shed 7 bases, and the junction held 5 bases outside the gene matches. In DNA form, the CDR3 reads TGCGCCAGCAGCGCGGACAGGGGGGGGAATTCACCCCTCCACTTT. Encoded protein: CASSADRGGNSPLHF.